The subject of this entry is one TCR beta chain. The antigen is undetermined. V lost 10 bases to trimming and J lost 6 bases, with 17 bases between them. CDR3 length: 13 residues. Looked up from germline, CDR1 is MNHEY and CDR2 is SVGAGI. The entry originates in a study of cytomegalovirus exposure and HLA in healthy donors. The overall study: Researchers previously reported finding 100 million or so unique TCR beta sequences from roughly 200 million T cells.

The PCR made use of 60 Vbeta and 13 Jbeta primers. Under the authors' procedure: As a later analysis found, there were 70 million to 100 million unique TCR beta chains, of which roughly 11 million were shared. Using immunoSEQ multiplex PCR, the repertoire was profiled, and TCRdb retains in-frame clones only, with some absent. V and J calls and clone size are as listed in that table; D and trimming were resolved from the DNA. The profile shows roughly 120,000 clones, roughly 15% of them singletons. Study-level points and caveats: Cytomegalovirus association was assigned to under 200 TCR beta chains. Under in vitro conditions, three CMV-associated chains were confirmed as specific for CMV antigens.

The sample taken for sequencing was PBMCs. The chain uses TRBV6-5 and TRBJ2-3; maybe TRBD1 (5 bases). This receptor was identified in a woman aged 18-30 years in good health and CMV-seronegative. CDR3 nucleotides: TGTGCCACAGTTAGGGCAGGGATGGATACGCAGTATTTT. Translation: CATVRAGMDTQYF.